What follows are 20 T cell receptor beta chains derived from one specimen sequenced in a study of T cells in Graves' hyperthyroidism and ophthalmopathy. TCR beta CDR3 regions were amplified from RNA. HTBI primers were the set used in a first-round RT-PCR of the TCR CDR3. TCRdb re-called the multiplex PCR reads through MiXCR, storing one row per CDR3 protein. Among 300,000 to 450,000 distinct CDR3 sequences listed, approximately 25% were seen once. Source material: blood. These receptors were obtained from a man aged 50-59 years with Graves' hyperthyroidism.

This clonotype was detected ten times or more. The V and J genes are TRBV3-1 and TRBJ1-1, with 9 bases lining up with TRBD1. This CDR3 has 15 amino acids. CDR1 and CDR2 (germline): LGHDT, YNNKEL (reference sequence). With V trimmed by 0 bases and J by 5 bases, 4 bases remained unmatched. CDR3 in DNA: TGTGCCAGCAGCCAAGACCGACAGGGGGGAACTGAAGCTTTCTTT. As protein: CASSQDRQGGTEAFF.

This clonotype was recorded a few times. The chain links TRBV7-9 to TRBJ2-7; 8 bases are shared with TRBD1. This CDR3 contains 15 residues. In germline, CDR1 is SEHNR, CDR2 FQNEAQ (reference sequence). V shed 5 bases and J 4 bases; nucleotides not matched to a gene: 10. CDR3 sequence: CASSAPGGAGYEQYF. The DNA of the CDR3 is TGTGCCAGCAGCGCCCCAGGGGGCGCGGGTTACGAGCAGTACTTC.

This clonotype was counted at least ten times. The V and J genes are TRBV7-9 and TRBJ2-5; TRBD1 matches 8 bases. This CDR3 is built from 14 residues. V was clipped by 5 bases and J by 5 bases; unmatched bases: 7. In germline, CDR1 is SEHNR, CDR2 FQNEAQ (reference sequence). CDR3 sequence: CASSRQGSTETQYF. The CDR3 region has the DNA TGTGCCAGCAGCCGACAGGGGTCCACGGAGACCCAGTACTTC.

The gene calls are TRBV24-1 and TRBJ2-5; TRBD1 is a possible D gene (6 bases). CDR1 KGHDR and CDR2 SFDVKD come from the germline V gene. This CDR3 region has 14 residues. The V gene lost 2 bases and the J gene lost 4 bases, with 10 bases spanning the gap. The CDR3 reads CATSDSQGRETQYF. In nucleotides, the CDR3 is TGTGCCACCAGTGATTCCCAGGGGCGAGAGACCCAGTACTTC.

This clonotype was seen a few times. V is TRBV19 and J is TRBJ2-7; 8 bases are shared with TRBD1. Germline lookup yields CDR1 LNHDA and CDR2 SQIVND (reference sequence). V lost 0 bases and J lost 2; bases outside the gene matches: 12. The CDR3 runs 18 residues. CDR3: CASSIEGSRGRGAYEQYF. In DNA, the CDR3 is TGTGCCAGTAGTATAGAAGGATCCAGGGGGCGAGGCGCCTACGAGCAGTACTTC.

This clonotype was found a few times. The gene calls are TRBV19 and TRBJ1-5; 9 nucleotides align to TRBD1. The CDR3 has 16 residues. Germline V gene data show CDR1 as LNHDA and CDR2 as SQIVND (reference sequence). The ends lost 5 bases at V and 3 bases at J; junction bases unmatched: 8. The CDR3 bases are TGTGCCAGTAGTCCCCGGGGACAGGGACCCAATCAGCCCCAGCATTTT. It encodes CASSPRGQGPNQPQHF.

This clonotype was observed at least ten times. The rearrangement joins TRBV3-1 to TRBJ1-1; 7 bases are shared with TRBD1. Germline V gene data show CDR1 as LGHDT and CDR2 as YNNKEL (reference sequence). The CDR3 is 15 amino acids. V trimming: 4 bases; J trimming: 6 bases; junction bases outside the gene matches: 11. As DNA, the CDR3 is TGTGCCAGCAGCCCTCGGACAGGACCCACATCTGAAGCTTTCTTT. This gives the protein CASSPRTGPTSEAFF.

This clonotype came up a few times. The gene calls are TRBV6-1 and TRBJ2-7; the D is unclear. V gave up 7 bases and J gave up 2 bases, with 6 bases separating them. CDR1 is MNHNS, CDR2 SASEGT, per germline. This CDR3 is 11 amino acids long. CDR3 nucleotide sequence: TGTGCCAGCACGAAAACCTACGAGCAGTACTTC. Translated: CASTKTYEQYF.

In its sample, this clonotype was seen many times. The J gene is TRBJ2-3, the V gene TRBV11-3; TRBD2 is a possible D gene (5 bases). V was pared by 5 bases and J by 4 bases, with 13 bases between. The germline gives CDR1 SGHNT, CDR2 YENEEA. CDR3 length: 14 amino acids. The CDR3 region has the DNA TGTGCCAGCAGCGCCACGGGGAGCTCAGATACGCAGTATTTT. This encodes CASSATGSSDTQYF.

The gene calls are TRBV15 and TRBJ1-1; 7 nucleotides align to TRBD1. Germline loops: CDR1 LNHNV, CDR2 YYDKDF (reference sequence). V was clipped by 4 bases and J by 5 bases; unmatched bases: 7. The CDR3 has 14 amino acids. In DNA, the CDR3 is TGTGCCACCAGCACTGAGACAGGGTGGACTGAAGCTTTCTTT. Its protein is CATSTETGWTEAFF.

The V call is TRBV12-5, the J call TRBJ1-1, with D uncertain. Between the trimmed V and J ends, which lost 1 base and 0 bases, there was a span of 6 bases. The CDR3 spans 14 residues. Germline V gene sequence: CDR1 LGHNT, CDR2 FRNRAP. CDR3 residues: CASGLGGMNTEAFF. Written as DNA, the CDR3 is TGTGCTAGTGGTTTGGGTGGCATGAACACTGAAGCTTTCTTT.

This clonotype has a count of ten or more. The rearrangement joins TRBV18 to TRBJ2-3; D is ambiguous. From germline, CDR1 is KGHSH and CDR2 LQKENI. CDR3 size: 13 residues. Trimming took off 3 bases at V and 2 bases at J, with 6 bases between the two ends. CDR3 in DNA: TGTGCCAGCTCACCCGGGTACACAGATACGCAGTATTTT. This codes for CASSPGYTDTQYF.

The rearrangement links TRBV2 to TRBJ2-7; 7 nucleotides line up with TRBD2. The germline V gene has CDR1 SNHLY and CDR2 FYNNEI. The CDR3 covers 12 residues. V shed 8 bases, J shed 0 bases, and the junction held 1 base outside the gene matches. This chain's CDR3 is CASGRGSYEQYF. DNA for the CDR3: TGTGCCAGCGGGAGGGGCTCCTACGAGCAGTACTTC.

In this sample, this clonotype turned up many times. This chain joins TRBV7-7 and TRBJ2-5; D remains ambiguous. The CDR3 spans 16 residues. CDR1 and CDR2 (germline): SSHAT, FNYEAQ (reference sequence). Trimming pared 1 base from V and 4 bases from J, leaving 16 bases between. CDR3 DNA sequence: TGTGCCAGCAGCTTAGTGCTACGTACCCAAGTAGAGACCCAGTACTTC. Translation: CASSLVLRTQVETQYF.

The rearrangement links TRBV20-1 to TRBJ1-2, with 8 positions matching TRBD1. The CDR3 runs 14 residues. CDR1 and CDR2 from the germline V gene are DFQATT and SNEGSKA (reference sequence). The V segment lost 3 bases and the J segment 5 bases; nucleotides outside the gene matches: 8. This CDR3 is CSASPGQVFYGYTF. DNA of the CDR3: TGCAGTGCTAGCCCGGGACAGGTCTTTTATGGCTACACCTTC.

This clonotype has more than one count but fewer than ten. The CDR3 DNA reads TGTGCCAGCAGTCGAACAGGGGGCGTTGAGCAGTTCTTC. The encoded protein is CASSRTGGVEQFF. The V and J genes are TRBV7-2 and TRBJ2-1, with 9 bases that match TRBD1. Germline V gene data show CDR1 as SGHTA and CDR2 as FQGNSA. The CDR3 length is 13 residues. With V trimmed by 6 bases and J by 9 bases, 6 bases remained unmatched.

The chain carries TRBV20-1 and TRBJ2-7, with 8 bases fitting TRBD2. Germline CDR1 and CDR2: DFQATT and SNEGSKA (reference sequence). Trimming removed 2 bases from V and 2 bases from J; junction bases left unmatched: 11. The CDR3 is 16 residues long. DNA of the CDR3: TGCAGTGCTAGACCTCGCCTAGCGGGTGCGACCTACGAGCAGTACTTC. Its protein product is CSARPRLAGATYEQYF.

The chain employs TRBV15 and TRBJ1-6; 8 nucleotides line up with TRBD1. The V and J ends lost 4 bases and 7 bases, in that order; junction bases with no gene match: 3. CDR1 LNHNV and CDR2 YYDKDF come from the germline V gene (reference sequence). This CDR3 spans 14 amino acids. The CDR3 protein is CATSMDRANSPLHF. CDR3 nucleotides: TGTGCCACCAGCATGGACAGGGCGAATTCACCCCTCCACTTT.

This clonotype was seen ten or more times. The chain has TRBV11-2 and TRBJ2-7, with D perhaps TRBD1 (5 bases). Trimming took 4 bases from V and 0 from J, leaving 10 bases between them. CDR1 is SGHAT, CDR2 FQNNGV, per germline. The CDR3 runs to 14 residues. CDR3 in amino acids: CASSYGASSYEQYF. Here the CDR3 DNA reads TGTGCCAGCAGCTATGGGGCGAGCTCCTACGAGCAGTACTTC.

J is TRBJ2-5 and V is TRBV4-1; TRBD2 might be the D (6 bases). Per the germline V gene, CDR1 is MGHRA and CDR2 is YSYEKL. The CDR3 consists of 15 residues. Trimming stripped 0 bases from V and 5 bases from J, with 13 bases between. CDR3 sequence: CASSQDGGGPETQYF. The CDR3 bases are TGCGCCAGCAGCCAAGATGGAGGAGGGCCGGAGACCCAGTACTTC.